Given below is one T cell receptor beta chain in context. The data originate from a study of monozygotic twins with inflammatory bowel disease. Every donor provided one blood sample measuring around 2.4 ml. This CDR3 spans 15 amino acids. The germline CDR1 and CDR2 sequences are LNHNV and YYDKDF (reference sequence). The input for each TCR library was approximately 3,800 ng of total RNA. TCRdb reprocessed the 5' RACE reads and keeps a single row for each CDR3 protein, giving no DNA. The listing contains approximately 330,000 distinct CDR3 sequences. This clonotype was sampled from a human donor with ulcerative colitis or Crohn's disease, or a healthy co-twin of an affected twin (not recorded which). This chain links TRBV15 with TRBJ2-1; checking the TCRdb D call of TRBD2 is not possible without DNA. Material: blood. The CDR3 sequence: CATSRDSGAYNEQFF. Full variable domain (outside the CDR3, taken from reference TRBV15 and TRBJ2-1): DAMVIQNPRYQVTQFGKPVTLSCSQTLNHNVMYWYQQKSSQAPKLLFHYYDKDFNNEADTPDNFQSRRPNTSFCFLDIRSPGLGDTAMYLCATSRDSGAYNEQFFGPGTRLTVL.